The clone carrying this TCR beta chain has at least ten counts. Its antigen is as yet unknown. TCR beta CDR3 regions came from multiplex PCR with 32 forward V and 13 reverse J primers. Each CDR3 protein gets one entry after TCRdb re-called the multiplex PCR reads with MiXCR. Of around 30,000 distinct CDR3 sequences in the sample, under 35% were seen once. These data come from a study of immune heterogeneity within non-small cell lung tumors. General study findings and limits: Local tumor mutational burden correlated moderately but significantly with local T-cell clonality (R about 0.34).

Bulk tumor genomic DNA (around 660 ng per sample) served as template. Primary tumors were biopsied several times each, far apart, intraoperatively. The study enrolled patients with untreated, newly diagnosed non-small cell lung cancer who underwent curative surgery. Donors were newly diagnosed non-small cell lung cancer patients having surgery with curative intent. The CDR3 is 15 residues long. The germline V and J ends were trimmed by 6 bases and 2 bases, with 17 bases remaining between them. CDR1 MNHEY and CDR2 SVGEGT come from the germline V gene. This TCR came from a man in his forties with non-small cell lung cancer. Sample: lung tumor tissue. The chain uses TRBV6-2 or TRBV6-3 and TRBJ2-7; possible D gene TRBD1, 6 bases. The DNA of the CDR3 is TGTGCCAGCAGCTCCGCGGGCAGGGGAACCTACGAGCAGTACTTC. Its protein is CASSSAGRGTYEQYF.